Listed here are 9 T cell receptor beta chains from one sample, sequenced in a study of blood T cell repertoires in COVID-19. Clones were read by immunoSEQ multiplex PCR, and TCRdb kept only the in-frame ones, dropping some. The sample yields hundreds of thousands of clones, 85% to 90% seen once. Sequencing was carried out using peripheral blood. Source of these receptors: a woman aged 45-60 years with COVID-19, enrolled during active disease.

The chain joins TRBV2 to TRBJ1-1, with a tentative D call TRBD1 (5 bases). Trimming took 7 bases from V and 5 from J, leaving 11 bases between them. Germline CDR1 reads SNHLY; CDR2 reads FYNNEI. This CDR3 is 12 amino acids long. The CDR3 DNA reads TGTGCCAGCATAAGGGGAAGTACTGAAGCTTTCTTT. Translated: CASIRGSTEAFF.

This clone was picked up one time. The rearrangement joins TRBV9 to TRBJ2-1, with unresolved D. The V and J ends lost 4 bases and 3 bases respectively, with 14 bases between them. This CDR3 has 15 residues. Germline CDR1 and CDR2: SGDLS and YYNGEE. CDR3 in amino acids: CASSPHRVLYNEQFF. In nucleotides, the CDR3 is TGTGCCAGCAGCCCTCACCGGGTCCTCTACAATGAGCAGTTCTTC.

This clone was found once. The rearrangement joins TRBV6-1 to TRBJ1-1; D gene ambiguous. V lost 1 base and J 1 base, leaving 10 bases between the germline ends. The CDR3 is 15 residues long. Germline V gene data show CDR1 as MNHNS and CDR2 as SASEGT. The CDR3: CASSEVTRENTEAFF. CDR3 in DNA: TGTGCCAGCAGTGAAGTAACGAGGGAGAACACTGAAGCTTTCTTT.

This clone was seen a handful of times. The chain links TRBV15 to TRBJ2-2; D is ambiguous. The CDR3 extends over 15 amino acids. V was trimmed by 0 bases and J by 7 bases, leaving 12 bases between them. From germline, CDR1 is LNHNV and CDR2 YYDKDF (reference sequence). CDR3 amino acids: CATSRESPVNGELFF. DNA for the CDR3: TGTGCCACCAGCAGAGAATCACCGGTCAACGGGGAGCTGTTTTTT.

The CDR3: CASSLVEGNSPLHF. The DNA for the CDR3 is TGTGCCAGCAGCTTGGTGGAGGGTAATTCACCCCTCCACTTT. The genes are TRBV5-8 and TRBJ1-6; no clear D gene. CDR3 length: 14 residues. Germline values: CDR1 SGHTS, CDR2 YDEGEE. Trimming stripped 0 bases from V and 6 bases from J, with 7 bases between.

V and J are TRBV7-9 and TRBJ2-3, with TRBD1 identical over 8 bases. This CDR3 has 14 amino acids. CDR1 is SEHNR and CDR2 is FQNEAQ in the germline V gene (reference sequence). V shed 4 bases and J 5 bases; nucleotides not matched to a gene: 5. The DNA of the CDR3 is TGTGCCAGCAGCTCGACAGGGGTTAGAGATACGCAGTATTTT. Translating gives CASSSTGVRDTQYF.

The chain links TRBV12-3 or TRBV12-4 to TRBJ1-2; the D gene is possibly TRBD1 (6 bases). V was clipped by 10 bases and J by 2 bases, with 11 bases between them. This CDR3 region has 12 residues. Here the CDR3 DNA reads TGTGCCACCGTCCAGGGGAACTATGGCTACACCTTC. Translation: CATVQGNYGYTF.

The chain joins TRBV24-1 to TRBJ1-5; D possibly corresponds to TRBD1 (6 bases). CDR3 size: 13 residues. Germline CDR1 KGHDR, CDR2 SFDVKD. V lost 4 bases, J lost 7 bases, and 10 bases lay in between. DNA of the CDR3: TGTGCCACCAGTGAGGGGGGGGCCCAGCCCCAGCATTTT. Its translation: CATSEGGAQPQHF.

The chain uses TRBV19 and TRBJ1-4, with 10 bases matching TRBD1. The length of the CDR3 is 13 residues. Germline V lookup: CDR1 LNHDA, CDR2 SQIVND (reference sequence). The J segment lost 7 bases and the V segment lost 10 bases, leaving 6 bases of the junction unmatched. The CDR3 DNA reads as TGTGCCACCCGGACAGGGGGTCGTGAAAAACTGTTTTTT. Protein sequence: CATRTGGREKLFF.